This TCR beta chain derives from a study of cytomegalovirus exposure and HLA in healthy donors. Whole-study context: There were some 81 million unique TCRs (from HLA-typed donors) in an early data release.

Regarding the study as a whole: A later analysis showed TCR association rates differing by HLA locus, peaking at DRB1 and lowest at HLA-C. The number of N-insertions in an Asian-associated ancestry cluster was reportedly below the 666-donor mean in a later analysis.

Regarding donors, all were healthy bone marrow donors. The CDR3 sequence is 13 residues long. Trimming pared 3 bases from V and 3 bases from J, leaving 7 bases between. Germline CDR1 is KGHSH and CDR2 is LQKENI. The study ran its PCR with 60 Vbeta and 13 Jbeta primers. The table came from immunoSEQ multiplex PCR; TCRdb's copy has only in-frame clones and leaves some out. The data hold 95,000 to 150,000 clones, with over 60% observed a single time. For this clone: Its antigen is currently unknown.

This clonotype originated in a man between 18 and 29 years old in good health and CMV-seronegative. The sample was PBMCs. The chain couples TRBV18 to TRBJ2-3; D is unresolved. The DNA of the CDR3 is TGTGCCAGCTCACCGACTGGGACAGATACGCAGTATTTT. This codes for CASSPTGTDTQYF.